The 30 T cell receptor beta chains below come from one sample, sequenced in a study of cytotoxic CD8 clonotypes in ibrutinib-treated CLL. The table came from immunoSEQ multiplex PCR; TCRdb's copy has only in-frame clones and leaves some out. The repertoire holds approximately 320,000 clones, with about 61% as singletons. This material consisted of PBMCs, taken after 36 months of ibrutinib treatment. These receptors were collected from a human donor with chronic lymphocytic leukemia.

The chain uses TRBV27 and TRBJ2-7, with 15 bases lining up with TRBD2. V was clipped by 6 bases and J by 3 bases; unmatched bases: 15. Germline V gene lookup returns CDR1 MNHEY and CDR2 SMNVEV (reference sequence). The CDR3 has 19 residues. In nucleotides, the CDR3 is TGTGCCAGCAGCCAACCACCGGGACTAGCGGGAGGCACGGTCTACGAGCAGTACTTC. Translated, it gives CASSQPPGLAGGTVYEQYF.

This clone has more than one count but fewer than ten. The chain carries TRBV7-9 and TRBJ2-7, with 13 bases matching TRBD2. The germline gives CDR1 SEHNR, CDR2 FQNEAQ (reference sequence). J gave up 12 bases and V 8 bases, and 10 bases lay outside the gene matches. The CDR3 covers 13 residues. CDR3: CASGELAGGHGYF. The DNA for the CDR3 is TGTGCCAGCGGGGAACTAGCGGGAGGGCATGGGTACTTC.

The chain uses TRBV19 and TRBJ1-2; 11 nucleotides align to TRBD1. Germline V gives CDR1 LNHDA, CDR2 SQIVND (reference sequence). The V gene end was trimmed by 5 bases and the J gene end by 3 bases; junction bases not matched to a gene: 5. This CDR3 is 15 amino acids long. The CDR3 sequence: CASSRTGGLDYGYTF. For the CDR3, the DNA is TGTGCCAGTAGTCGGACAGGGGGCTTGGACTATGGCTACACCTTC. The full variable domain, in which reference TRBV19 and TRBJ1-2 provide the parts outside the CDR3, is DGGITQSPKYLFRKEGQNVTLSCEQNLNHDAMYWYRQDPGQGLRLIYYSQIVNDFQKGDIAEGYSVSREKKESFPLTVTSAQKNPTAFYLCASSRTGGLDYGYTFGSGTRLTVV.

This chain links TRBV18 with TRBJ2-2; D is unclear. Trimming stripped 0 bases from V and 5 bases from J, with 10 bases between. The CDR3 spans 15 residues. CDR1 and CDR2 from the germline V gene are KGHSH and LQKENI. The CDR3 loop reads CASSPPIGMTGELFF. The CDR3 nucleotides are TGTGCCAGCTCACCACCGATAGGGATGACCGGGGAGCTGTTTTTT.

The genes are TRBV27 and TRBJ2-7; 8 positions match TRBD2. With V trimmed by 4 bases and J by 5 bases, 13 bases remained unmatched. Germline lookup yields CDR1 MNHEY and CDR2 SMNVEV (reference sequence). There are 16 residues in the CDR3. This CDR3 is CASSSNPGAGVNEQYF. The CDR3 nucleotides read TGTGCCAGCAGTTCAAACCCGGGAGCGGGGGTTAACGAGCAGTACTTC.

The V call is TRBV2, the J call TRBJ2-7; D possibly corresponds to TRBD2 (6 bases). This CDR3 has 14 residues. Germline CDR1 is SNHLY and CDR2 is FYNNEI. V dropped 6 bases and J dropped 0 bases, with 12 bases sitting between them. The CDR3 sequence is CASSRDSFSYEQYF. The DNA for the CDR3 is TGTGCCAGCAGCCGGGACTCCTTCTCCTACGAGCAGTACTTC. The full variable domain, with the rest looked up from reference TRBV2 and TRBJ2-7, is EPEVTQTPSHQVTQMGQEVILRCVPISNHLYFYWYRQILGQKVEFLVSFYNNEISEKSEIFDDQFSVERPDGSNFTLKIRSTKLEDSAMYFCASSRDSFSYEQYFGPGTRLTVT.

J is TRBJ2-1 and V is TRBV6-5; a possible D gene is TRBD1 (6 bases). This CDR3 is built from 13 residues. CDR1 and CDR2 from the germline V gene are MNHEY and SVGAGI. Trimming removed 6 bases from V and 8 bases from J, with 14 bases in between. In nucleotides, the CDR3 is TGTGCCAGCAGGGGGCAGGGGTTAGATGAGCAGTTCTTC. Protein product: CASRGQGLDEQFF.

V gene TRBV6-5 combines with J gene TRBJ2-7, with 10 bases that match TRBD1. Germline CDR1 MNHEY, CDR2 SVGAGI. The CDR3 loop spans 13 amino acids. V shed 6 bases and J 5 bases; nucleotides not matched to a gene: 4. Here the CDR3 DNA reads TGTGCCAGCAGCCCTGACAGGGGGCACGAGCAGTACTTC. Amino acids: CASSPDRGHEQYF.

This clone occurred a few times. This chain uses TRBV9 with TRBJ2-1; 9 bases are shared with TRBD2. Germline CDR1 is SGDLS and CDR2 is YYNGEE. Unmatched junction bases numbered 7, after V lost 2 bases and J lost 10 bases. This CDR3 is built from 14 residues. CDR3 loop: CASSVGGGAREQFF. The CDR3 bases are TGTGCCAGCAGCGTCGGCGGGGGGGCCCGCGAGCAGTTCTTC.

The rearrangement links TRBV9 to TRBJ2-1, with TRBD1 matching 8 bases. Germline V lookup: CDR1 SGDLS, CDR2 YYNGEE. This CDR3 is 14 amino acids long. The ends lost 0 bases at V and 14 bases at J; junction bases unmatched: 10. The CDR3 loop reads CASSVAGPGQGKFF. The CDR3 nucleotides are TGTGCCAGCAGCGTAGCTGGCCCAGGACAGGGCAAGTTCTTC. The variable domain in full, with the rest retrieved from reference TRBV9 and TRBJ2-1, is DSGVTQTPKHLITATGQRVTLRCSPRSGDLSVYWYQQSLDQGLQFLIQYYNGEERAKGNILERFSAQQFPDLHSELNLSSLELGDSALYFCASSVAGPGQGKFFGPGTRLTVL.

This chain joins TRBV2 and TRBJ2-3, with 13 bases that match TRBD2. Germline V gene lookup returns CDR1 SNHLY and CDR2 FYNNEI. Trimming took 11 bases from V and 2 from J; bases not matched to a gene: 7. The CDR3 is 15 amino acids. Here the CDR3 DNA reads TGTGCCGGACGGGGGACTAGCGGGGCCACAGATACGCAGTATTTT. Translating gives CAGRGTSGATDTQYF.

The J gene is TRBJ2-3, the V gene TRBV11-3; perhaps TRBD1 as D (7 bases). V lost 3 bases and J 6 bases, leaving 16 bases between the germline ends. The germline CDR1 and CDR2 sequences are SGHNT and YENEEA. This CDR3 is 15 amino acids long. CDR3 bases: TGTGCCAGCAGCTTGACTCAGGGGGGCTGGGATACGCAGTATTTT. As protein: CASSLTQGGWDTQYF.

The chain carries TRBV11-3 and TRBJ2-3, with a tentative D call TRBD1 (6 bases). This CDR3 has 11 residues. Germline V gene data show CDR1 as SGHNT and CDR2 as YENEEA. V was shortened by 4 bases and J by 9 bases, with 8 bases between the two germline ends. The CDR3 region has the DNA TGTGCCAGCAGCTCCACAGGGACGCAGTATTTT. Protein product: CASSSTGTQYF.

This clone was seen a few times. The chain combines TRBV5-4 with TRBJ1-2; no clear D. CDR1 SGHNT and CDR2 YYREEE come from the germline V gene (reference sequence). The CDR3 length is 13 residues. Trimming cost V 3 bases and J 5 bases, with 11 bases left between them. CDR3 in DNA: TGTGCCAGCAGCTCCTACGCTTCATATGGCTACACCTTC. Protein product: CASSSYASYGYTF.

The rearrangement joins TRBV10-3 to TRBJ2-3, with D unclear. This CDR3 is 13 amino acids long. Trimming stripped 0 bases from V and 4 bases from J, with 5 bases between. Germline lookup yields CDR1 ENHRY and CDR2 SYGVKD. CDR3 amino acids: CAISESLADTQYF. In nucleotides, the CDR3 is TGTGCCATCAGTGAGTCCTTGGCAGATACGCAGTATTTT.

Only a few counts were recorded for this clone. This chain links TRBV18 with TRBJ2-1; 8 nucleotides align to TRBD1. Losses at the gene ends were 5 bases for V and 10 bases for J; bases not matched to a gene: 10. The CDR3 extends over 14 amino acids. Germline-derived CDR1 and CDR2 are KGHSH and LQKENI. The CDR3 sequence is CASSASGTGLEQFF. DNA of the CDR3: TGTGCCAGCTCAGCTTCAGGGACAGGTTTGGAGCAGTTCTTC.

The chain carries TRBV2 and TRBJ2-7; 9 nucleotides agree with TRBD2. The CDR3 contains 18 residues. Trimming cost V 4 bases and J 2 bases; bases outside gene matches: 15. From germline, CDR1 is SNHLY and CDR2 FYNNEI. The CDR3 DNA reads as TGTGCCAGCAGTGTTAGGGCTAGCGGGAAAGGTAGGGCCTACGAGCAGTACTTC. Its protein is CASSVRASGKGRAYEQYF.

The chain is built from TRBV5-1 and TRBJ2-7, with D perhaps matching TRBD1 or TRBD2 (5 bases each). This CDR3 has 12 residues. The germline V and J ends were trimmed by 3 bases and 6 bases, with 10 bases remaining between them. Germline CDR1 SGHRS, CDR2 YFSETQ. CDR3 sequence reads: CASSYRDGEQYF. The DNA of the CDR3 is TGCGCCAGCAGCTACCGGGACGGCGAGCAGTACTTC.

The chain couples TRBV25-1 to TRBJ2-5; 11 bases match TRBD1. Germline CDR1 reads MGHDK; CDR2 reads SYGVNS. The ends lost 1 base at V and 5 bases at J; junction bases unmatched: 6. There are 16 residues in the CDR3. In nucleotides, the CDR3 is TGTGCCAGCAGTGAATGGGGGACAGGGGGTTGGGAGACCCAGTACTTC. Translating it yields CASSEWGTGGWETQYF.

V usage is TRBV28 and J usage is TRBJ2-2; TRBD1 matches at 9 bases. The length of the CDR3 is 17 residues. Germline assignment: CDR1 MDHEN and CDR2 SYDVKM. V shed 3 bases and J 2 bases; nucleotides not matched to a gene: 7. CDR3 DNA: TGTGCCAGCAGTTTCCCCGGGACAGGGTTAAACACCGGGGAGCTGTTTTTT. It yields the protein CASSFPGTGLNTGELFF.

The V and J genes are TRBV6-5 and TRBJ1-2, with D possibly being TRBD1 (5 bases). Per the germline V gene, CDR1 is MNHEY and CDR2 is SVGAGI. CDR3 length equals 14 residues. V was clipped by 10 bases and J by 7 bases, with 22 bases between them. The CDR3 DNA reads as TGTGCCACCTCCGGATCAGGGATTATCTCTGGCTACACCTTC. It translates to CATSGSGIISGYTF.

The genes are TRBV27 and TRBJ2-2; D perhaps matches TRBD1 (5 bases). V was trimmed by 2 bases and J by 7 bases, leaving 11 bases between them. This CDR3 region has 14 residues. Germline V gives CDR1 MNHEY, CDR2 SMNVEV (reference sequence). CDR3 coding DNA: TGTGCCAGCAGTTTAGTCGGTAGGGGCGGGGAGCTGTTTTTT. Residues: CASSLVGRGGELFF.

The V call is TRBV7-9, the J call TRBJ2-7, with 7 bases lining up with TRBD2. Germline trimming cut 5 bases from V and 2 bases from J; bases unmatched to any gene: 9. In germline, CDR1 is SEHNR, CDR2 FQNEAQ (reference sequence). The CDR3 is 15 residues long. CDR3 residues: CASSAFGGSTYEQYF. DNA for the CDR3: TGTGCCAGCAGCGCTTTCGGCGGGAGTACCTACGAGCAGTACTTC.

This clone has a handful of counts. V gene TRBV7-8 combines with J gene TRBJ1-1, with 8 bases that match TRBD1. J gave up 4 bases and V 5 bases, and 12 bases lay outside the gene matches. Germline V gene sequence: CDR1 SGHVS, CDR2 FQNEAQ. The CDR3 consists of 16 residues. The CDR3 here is CASSRKGQGKSTEAFF. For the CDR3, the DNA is TGTGCCAGCAGCCGAAAAGGACAGGGAAAATCCACTGAAGCTTTCTTT.

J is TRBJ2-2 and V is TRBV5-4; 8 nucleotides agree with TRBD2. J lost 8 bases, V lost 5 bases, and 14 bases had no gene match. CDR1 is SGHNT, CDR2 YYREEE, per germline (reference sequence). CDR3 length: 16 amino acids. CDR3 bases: TGTGCCAGCAGTTTAACACTAGCGGTACCCTTGGGGGAGCTGTTTTTT. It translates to CASSLTLAVPLGELFF. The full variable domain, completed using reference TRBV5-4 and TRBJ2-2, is ETGVTQSPTHLIKTRGQQVTLRCSSQSGHNTVSWYQQALGQGPQFIFQYYREEENGRGNFPPRFSGLQFPNYSSELNVNALELDDSALYLCASSLTLAVPLGELFFGEGSRLTVL.

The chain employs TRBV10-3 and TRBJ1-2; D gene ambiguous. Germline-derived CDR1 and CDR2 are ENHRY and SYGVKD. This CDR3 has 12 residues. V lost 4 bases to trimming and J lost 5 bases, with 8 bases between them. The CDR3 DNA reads TGTGCCATCAGTGCGCAGTATTATGGCTACACCTTC. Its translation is CAISAQYYGYTF.

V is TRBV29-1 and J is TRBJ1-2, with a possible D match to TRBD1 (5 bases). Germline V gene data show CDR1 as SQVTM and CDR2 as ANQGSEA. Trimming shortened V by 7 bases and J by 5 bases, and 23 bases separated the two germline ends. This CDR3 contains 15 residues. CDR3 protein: CSARRGLTRDYGYTF. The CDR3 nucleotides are TGCAGCGCCCGTAGGGGACTAACGAGGGATTATGGCTACACCTTC.

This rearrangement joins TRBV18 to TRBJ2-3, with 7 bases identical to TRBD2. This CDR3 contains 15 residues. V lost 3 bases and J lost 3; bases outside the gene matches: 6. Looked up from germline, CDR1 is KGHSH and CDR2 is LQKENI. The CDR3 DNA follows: TGTGCCAGCTCACCCCGGACTAGTCGTACAGATACGCAGTATTTT. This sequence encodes CASSPRTSRTDTQYF.

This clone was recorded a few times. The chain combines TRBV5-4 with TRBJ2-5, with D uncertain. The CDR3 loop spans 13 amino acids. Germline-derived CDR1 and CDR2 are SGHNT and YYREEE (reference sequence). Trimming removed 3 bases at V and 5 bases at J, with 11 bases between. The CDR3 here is CASSSLASETQYF. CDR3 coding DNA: TGTGCCAGCAGCTCCCTCGCCTCGGAGACCCAGTACTTC.

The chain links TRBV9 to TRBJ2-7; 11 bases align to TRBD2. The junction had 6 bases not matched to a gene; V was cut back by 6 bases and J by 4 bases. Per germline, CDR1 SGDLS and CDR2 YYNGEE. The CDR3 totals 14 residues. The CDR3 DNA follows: TGTGCCAGCAACCCTAGCGGGAGGTTTTACGAGCAGTACTTC. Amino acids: CASNPSGRFYEQYF.